This is a list of T cell receptor beta chains from one sample in a study of CXCR3-negative and CXCR3-positive naive CD8 T cells. Using the 5' RACE reads, TCRdb records one entry per CDR3 protein without DNA. Its table records about 110,000 distinct CDR3 sequences. Sequenced input: naive CXCR3+ CD8+ T cells from blood. These receptors came from a human donor in good health. Some clones in this sample may be carry-over from other donors' samples. Each CDR3 is given with its conserved first and last residue.

>TRBV7-9|TRBJ1-2
CASSHTGTGGYGYTF
>TRBV6-5|TRBJ1-1
CASRTGFGTEAFF
>TRBV5-1|TRBJ1-2
CASSATGISYGYTF
>TRBV25-1|TRBJ1-3
CASSTRASSGNTIYF
>TRBV7-9|TRBJ2-1
CASSLAFGLDYNEQFF
>TRBV10-3|TRBJ2-7
CAISDLRDRTYEQYF
>TRBV4-1|TRBJ1-2
CASSQDPVNYGYTF
>TRBV14|TRBJ2-3
CASSQRRYTDTQYF
>TRBV6-5|TRBJ1-1
CASTQARGMNTEAFF
>TRBV6-2/TRBV6-3|TRBJ2-3
CASTRPRERETDTQYF
>TRBV4-3|TRBJ1-6
CASSQESNSPLHF
>TRBV29-1|TRBJ2-5
CSVEVAGRGETQYF
>TRBV15|TRBJ2-5
CATSSPGDQETQYF
>TRBV7-9|TRBJ2-2
CASSLVGIENTGELFF
>TRBV29-1|TRBJ2-1
CSVELRLAGDNEQFF
>TRBV18|TRBJ1-1
CASSPPVLNTEAFF
>TRBV7-9|TRBJ2-7
CASSSTGTGGYEQYF
>TRBV14|TRBJ2-7
CASSPREGSLNEQYF
>TRBV20-1|TRBJ2-2
CSAGGLEHTGELFF
>TRBV13|TRBJ2-7
CASSLRGDPYEQYF
>TRBV27|TRBJ2-4
CASSRNSVAKNIQYF
>TRBV2|TRBJ1-6
CASSGGGYNSPLHF
>TRBV20-1|TRBJ2-1
CSANGLAGVASYNEQFF
>TRBV7-9|TRBJ2-5
CASSLAGVQETQYF
>TRBV27|TRBJ2-7
CASSPGLRGYEQYF
>TRBV28|TRBJ2-1
CASSYGTGNPNEQFF
>TRBV13|TRBJ1-1
CASSTRDRVPEAFF
>TRBV6-5|TRBJ2-3
CASSYGLEGGPDTQYF
>TRBV4-3|TRBJ2-1
CASSQGLRYNEQFF
>TRBV27|TRBJ1-2
CASSLSVAGGGYGYTF
>TRBV27|TRBJ2-7
CACGTEYYEQYF
>TRBV7-2|TRBJ2-7
CASSLEVVGSYEQYF
>TRBV7-9|TRBJ1-1
CASSTGRTEAFF
>TRBV4-2|TRBJ2-7
CASSPSPTGDYEQYF
>TRBV12-3/TRBV12-4|TRBJ2-2
CASSLGVLRVF
>TRBV29-1|TRBJ2-7
CSVEGTGESYEQYF
>TRBV5-1|TRBJ2-1
CASSLEVGRIYNEQFF
>TRBV7-9|TRBJ1-2
CASSYREAYGYTF
>TRBV2|TRBJ2-1
CASSEEPNLAINDNEQFF
>TRBV27|TRBJ2-5
CASSPRTSGIYQETQYF
>TRBV14|TRBJ2-7
CASSQWGSAPTYEQYF
>TRBV5-6|TRBJ2-1
CASSLAGLAGFEQFF
>TRBV28|TRBJ1-6
CASILDSSYNSPLHF
>TRBV12-3/TRBV12-4|TRBJ2-5
CASSFTGGETQYF
>TRBV27|TRBJ2-2
CASRSGLAGDTGELFF
>TRBV28|TRBJ1-2
CASSSLTQENYGYTF
>TRBV13|TRBJ2-7
CASSPGTHEQYF
>TRBV6-5|TRBJ2-3
CASSSFRFTDTQYF
>TRBV20-1|TRBJ2-1
CSAPSHQTYNEQFF
>TRBV7-9|TRBJ2-7
CASSLAGAEQYF
>TRBV4-1|TRBJ2-7
CASSHGASRAYEQYF
>TRBV27|TRBJ1-1
CASSGSVQGGTEAFF
>TRBV12-3/TRBV12-4|TRBJ2-1
CASSPHPGEQFF